This passage covers 27 T cell receptor beta chains from one sample sequenced in a study of cytomegalovirus exposure and HLA in healthy donors. Primers included in the PCR were 60 Vbeta and 13 Jbeta primers. Profiling relied on immunoSEQ multiplex PCR, and the TCRdb table lists in-frame clones only, not all of them. Of 120,000 or so clones listed, about 74% are singletons. The sequenced sample was PBMCs. These receptors all come from a man aged 30 to 45 in good health and CMV-seronegative.

The CDR3 region has the DNA TGTGCCAGCGGGGGCGATATGAACACTGAAGCTTTCTTT. Protein: CASGGDMNTEAFF. V gene TRBV7-8 combines with J gene TRBJ1-1, with D possibly being TRBD1 (6 bases). This CDR3 contains 13 residues. The germline CDR1 and CDR2 sequences are SGHVS and FQNEAQ. Between the trimmed V and J ends, which lost 8 bases and 0 bases, there was a span of 10 bases. Complete variable domain (other parts from reference TRBV7-8 and TRBJ1-1): GAGVSQSPRYKVAKRGQDVALRCDPISGHVSLFWYQQALGQGPEFLTYFQNEAQLDKSGLPSDRFFAERPEGSVSTLKIQRTQQEDSAVYLCASGGDMNTEAFFGQGTRLTVV.

V usage is TRBV7-9 and J usage is TRBJ2-3; D not certain. V shed 6 bases and J shed 6 bases, with 10 bases lying between them. The CDR3 spans 12 residues. Germline lookup yields CDR1 SEHNR and CDR2 FQNEAQ (reference sequence). Written as DNA, the CDR3 is TGTGCCAGCAGGGGCACCCCCGATACGCAGTATTTT. This encodes CASRGTPDTQYF.

This clone came up a few times. The chain recombines TRBV27 with TRBJ1-1; 8 nucleotides line up with TRBD1. Germline V gene data show CDR1 as MNHEY and CDR2 as SMNVEV (reference sequence). The CDR3 extends over 15 amino acids. The V segment lost 3 bases and the J segment 1 base; nucleotides outside the gene matches: 4. The CDR3 is CASSFGQGPNTEAFF. CDR3 in DNA: TGTGCCAGCAGTTTCGGACAGGGACCGAACACTGAAGCTTTCTTT.

The chain uses TRBV2 and TRBJ1-5, with D uncertain. The V end was cut by 2 bases, the J end by 5 bases, with 13 bases between. The CDR3 covers 15 residues. Germline V gene data show CDR1 as SNHLY and CDR2 as FYNNEI. CDR3 bases: TGTGCCAGCAGTGAATTCGGGGTTCTGGATCAGCCCCAGCATTTT. Encoded protein: CASSEFGVLDQPQHF.

In DNA form, the CDR3 reads TGTGCCAGCAGCCAAGATAACTTTGGCAGGGGGCAGGAAGGCTACACCTTC. This translates into CASSQDNFGRGQEGYTF. The rearrangement joins TRBV14 to TRBJ1-2; TRBD1 matches at 8 bases. V trimming: 0 bases; J trimming: 8 bases; junction bases outside the gene matches: 14. CDR1 and CDR2 from the germline V gene are SGHDN and FVKESK. There are 17 residues in the CDR3.

The chain joins TRBV15 to TRBJ2-1; D is possibly TRBD2 (6 bases). Germline loops: CDR1 LNHNV, CDR2 YYDKDF (reference sequence). The V gene lost 5 bases and the J gene lost 9 bases, with 14 bases spanning the gap. The CDR3 is 13 residues long. The CDR3 sequence: CATSGSQGGEQFF. CDR3 nucleotide sequence: TGTGCCACCAGCGGATCTCAGGGAGGTGAGCAGTTCTTC.

CDR3 bases: TGTGCCACCAGCAGAGAGTCAAAGACCCAGTACTTC. Amino acids: CATSRESKTQYF. The V gene is TRBV15, the J gene TRBJ2-5; D is uncertain. Trimming left V 0 bases short and J 6 bases short, with 5 bases between. The CDR3 contains 12 residues. Germline CDR1 is LNHNV and CDR2 is YYDKDF (reference sequence).

This clone was picked up one time. This sequence joins TRBV5-1 and TRBJ2-1, with a possible D match to TRBD2 (6 bases). From germline, CDR1 is SGHRS and CDR2 YFSETQ. V lost 2 bases to trimming and J lost 0 bases, with 15 bases between them. This CDR3 contains 17 residues. The CDR3 bases are TGCGCCAGCAGCTTCTACCTCGGGGGAAGCTCCTACAATGAGCAGTTCTTC. It is translated as CASSFYLGGSSYNEQFF.

This clone has only one observation. The chain carries TRBV28 and TRBJ2-4, with D tentatively TRBD2 (7 bases). CDR1 is MDHEN, CDR2 SYDVKM, per germline. Trimming cost V 8 bases and J 6 bases, with 17 bases left between them. The CDR3 consists of 14 residues. The CDR3 coding sequence is TGTGCCAGCCTAAGGGGGGGGGCCGGAAACATTCAGTACTTC. It specifies CASLRGGAGNIQYF.

The chain employs TRBV23-1 and TRBJ1-2, with D uncertain. TRBV23-1 is an open reading frame, and its role is uncertain. V lost 0 bases and J lost 4, with 15 bases in between. The CDR3 has 16 residues. The CDR3 DNA is TGCGCCAGCAGTCAATCGAGGGCCCGGTCTTGCTATGGCTACACCTTC. Protein sequence: CASSQSRARSCYGYTF.

The DNA of the CDR3 is TGTGCCAGAAGCTTGGTCGGCAGGGGGTCTCAGCCCCAGCATTTT. It specifies CARSLVGRGSQPQHF. The gene calls are TRBV5-3 and TRBJ1-5; 7 bases are a match to TRBD1. TRBV5-3 belongs to the ORF category, with a function that is uncertain. CDR3 length: 15 residues. J gave up 6 bases and V 0 bases, and 6 bases lay outside the gene matches.

The chain combines TRBV30 with TRBJ1-2, with D possibly being TRBD1 (5 bases). Germline CDR1 reads GTSNPN; CDR2 reads SVGIG (reference sequence). This CDR3 comprises 14 residues. Trimming cost V 3 bases and J 5 bases, with 16 bases left between them. This chain's CDR3 is CAWRGRFPLYGYTF. The DNA of the CDR3 is TGTGCCTGGAGGGGGCGGTTCCCTTTGTATGGCTACACCTTC.

CDR3 region: CASSQGVAEQFF. CDR3 in DNA: TGTGCCAGCAGCCAAGGGGTAGCGGAGCAGTTCTTC. The gene calls are TRBV4-2 and TRBJ2-1; D perhaps matches TRBD2 (5 bases). V shed 1 base and J shed 10 bases, with 8 bases lying between them. Germline V gives CDR1 LGHNA, CDR2 YNFKEQ. The CDR3 spans 12 residues.

The chain carries TRBV7-2 and TRBJ2-7; no clear D. Germline V CDR1 and CDR2: SGHTA, FQGNSA. V shed 1 base and J shed 0 bases, with 10 bases lying between them. The length of the CDR3 is 15 residues. CDR3 DNA sequence: TGTGCCAGCAGCTTAGGTAAACTGAACTCCTACGAGCAGTACTTC. Its protein is CASSLGKLNSYEQYF.

This sequence joins TRBV7-3 and TRBJ2-5, with D maybe TRBD1 (6 bases). This CDR3 spans 14 amino acids. V was shortened by 5 bases and J by 4 bases, with 14 bases between the two germline ends. Germline V CDR1 and CDR2: SGHTA, FQGTGA. In DNA form, the CDR3 reads TGTGCCAGCAGCCTACTCGCAGGGGTAGAGACCCAGTACTTC. Amino acid sequence: CASSLLAGVETQYF. The whole variable domain, remainder taken from reference TRBV7-3 and TRBJ2-5, is GAGVSQTPSNKVTEKGKYVELRCDPISGHTALYWYRQSLGQGPEFLIYFQGTGAADDSGLPNDRFFAVRPEGSVSTLKIQRTERGDSAVYLCASSLLAGVETQYFGPGTRLLVL.

This chain links TRBV19 with TRBJ2-5, with 12 bases that match TRBD1. The ends lost 3 bases at V and 5 bases at J; junction bases unmatched: 7. This CDR3 contains 16 residues. Germline loops: CDR1 LNHDA, CDR2 SQIVND (reference sequence). CDR3 nucleotide sequence: TGTGCCAGTAGTATGGGGGACAGGGGGCGTCCGGAGACCCAGTACTTC. Translation: CASSMGDRGRPETQYF.

The chain links TRBV19 to TRBJ2-5; 10 bases are shared with TRBD1. The CDR3 length is 14 residues. V trimming: 5 bases; J trimming: 5 bases; junction bases outside the gene matches: 5. Germline CDR1 is LNHDA and CDR2 is SQIVND (reference sequence). The CDR3: CASSLGQGVETQYF. CDR3 in DNA: TGTGCCAGTAGTCTTGGACAGGGGGTCGAGACCCAGTACTTC.

The chain employs TRBV11-2 and TRBJ2-3, with 8 bases fitting TRBD2. Germline V gives CDR1 SGHAT, CDR2 FQNNGV. V lost 3 bases, J lost 2 bases, and 4 bases stayed unmatched. CDR3 size: 15 residues. DNA for the CDR3: TGTGCCAGCAGCTTGATAGCGGGGTCCACAGATACGCAGTATTTT. Amino acids: CASSLIAGSTDTQYF.

The chain joins TRBV11-2 to TRBJ2-7; 7 bases line up with TRBD2. The CDR3 length is 16 residues. The germline CDR1 and CDR2 sequences are SGHAT and FQNNGV. The V segment lost 4 bases and the J segment 2 bases; nucleotides outside the gene matches: 11. DNA for the CDR3: TGTGCCAGCAGCTCCGGGTGGCGGGGGTTGGCCTACGAGCAGTACTTC. Its translation is CASSSGWRGLAYEQYF.

The V call is TRBV4-2, the J call TRBJ1-1; D is perhaps TRBD1 (5 bases). CDR3 size: 16 residues. Trimming took 0 bases from V and 0 from J, leaving 11 bases between them. The germline CDR1 and CDR2 sequences are LGHNA and YNFKEQ. The CDR3 nucleotides are TGTGCCAGCAGCCAAGAGGGTCGGACATTGAACACTGAAGCTTTCTTT. This translates into CASSQEGRTLNTEAFF.

The chain has TRBV28 and TRBJ2-1, with TRBD2 identical over 13 bases. This CDR3 region has 16 residues. J was trimmed by 2 bases and V by 5 bases; bases with no gene match: 3. Germline CDR1 is MDHEN and CDR2 is SYDVKM. CDR3 region: CASSRLAGGPYNEQFF. CDR3 coding DNA: TGTGCCAGCAGTCGACTAGCGGGAGGTCCCTACAATGAGCAGTTCTTC.

The V gene is TRBV5-8, the J gene TRBJ1-1; no clear D gene. The length of the CDR3 is 16 residues. Trimming removed 3 bases at V and 0 bases at J, with 15 bases between. Germline V gives CDR1 SGHTS, CDR2 YDEGEE. The CDR3 is CASSSGRALMNTEAFF. The CDR3 DNA reads TGTGCCAGCAGCTCCGGGAGGGCCCTGATGAACACTGAAGCTTTCTTT.

The chain couples TRBV19 to TRBJ1-5; D is perhaps TRBD1 (5 bases). The V end was cut by 5 bases, the J end by 4 bases, with 15 bases between. Germline-derived CDR1 and CDR2 are LNHDA and SQIVND (reference sequence). There are 15 residues in the CDR3. The CDR3 bases are TGTGCCAGTAGTGGGAGGGGCGCTTCTAATCAGCCCCAGCATTTT. Amino acid sequence: CASSGRGASNQPQHF.

This clone has just a few counts. The J gene is TRBJ1-2, the V gene TRBV19, with D possibly matching TRBD1 (6 bases). This CDR3 region has 14 residues. V was pared by 0 bases and J by 13 bases, with 18 bases between. Germline CDR1 reads LNHDA; CDR2 reads SQIVND (reference sequence). The CDR3 nucleotides are TGTGCCAGTAGTATAGAAGATGCGGGGGCGTCTGTCACCTTC. Protein: CASSIEDAGASVTF.

The sample holds one count of this clone. The chain employs TRBV10-3 and TRBJ1-3, with a possible D match to TRBD1 (6 bases). V was cut by 5 bases and J by 0 bases, with 14 bases left in between. The CDR3 has 16 amino acids. Germline V gene sequence: CDR1 ENHRY, CDR2 SYGVKD. CDR3 in amino acids: CAISFGQMSSGNTIYF. In nucleotides, the CDR3 is TGTGCCATCAGTTTCGGACAGATGAGCTCTGGAAACACCATATATTTT.

This chain uses TRBV7-8 with TRBJ1-2, with TRBD1 matching 7 bases. CDR1 is SGHVS, CDR2 FQNEAQ, per germline. The CDR3 consists of 13 residues. Trimming cost V 5 bases and J 2 bases; bases outside gene matches: 2. CDR3 amino acids: CASSQQGNYGYTF. The DNA for the CDR3 is TGTGCCAGCAGCCAACAGGGGAACTATGGCTACACCTTC.

The V gene is TRBV4-3, the J gene TRBJ2-7, with a tentative D call TRBD1 (7 bases). Germline assignment: CDR1 LGHNA and CDR2 YSLEER. The CDR3 runs to 15 residues. The ends were cut back, 1 base at V and 2 bases at J, with 12 bases in the middle. CDR3 in DNA: TGCGCCAGCAGCCAAGCGGCAGGGGGGACCTACGAGCAGTACTTC. Amino acid sequence: CASSQAAGGTYEQYF.